The source of this TCR beta chain is a study of T-cell memory formation after mild COVID-19. This clonotype was counted a few times. Its matching antigen is unknown. Study outcomes and limitations: There were some responding clones in pre-infection memory, which suggested that cross-reactive memory had joined.

TCRdb called the 5' RACE reads again in MiXCR, with one record for every CDR3 protein. The sample holds approximately 580,000 distinct CDR3 sequences, approximately 20% seen once. Germline V lookup: CDR1 SGHRS, CDR2 YFSETQ. The CDR3 runs 16 residues. The ends were cut back, 0 bases at V and 2 bases at J, with 15 bases in the middle. The rearrangement uses TRBV5-1 and TRBJ2-7; D is possibly TRBD2 (5 bases). The receptor was derived from an adult woman who had mild COVID-19 (a few samples of this study predate the infection). Cell type and time point are not known. Sequenced material: PBMCs or a T cell subset sorted from them (not recorded which). The CDR3 protein is CASSLARGLGTYEQYF. Written as DNA, the CDR3 is TGCGCCAGCAGCTTGGCCCGAGGGTTAGGTACCTACGAGCAGTACTTC.